What follows are 18 T cell receptor beta chains derived from one specimen sequenced in a study of T-cell memory formation after mild COVID-19. Via MiXCR, TCRdb re-called the 5' RACE reads, giving one row per CDR3 protein. The sample records 410,000 or so distinct CDR3 sequences, more than 20% being singletons. Source material: PBMCs or a T cell subset sorted from them (not recorded which). These receptors all stem from an adult woman who had mild COVID-19 (a few samples of this study predate the infection). Cell type and time point are not known.

This chain connects TRBV6-1 to TRBJ1-1; D not resolved. Germline V gene data show CDR1 as MNHNS and CDR2 as SASEGT. V gave up 1 base and J gave up 9 bases, with 15 bases separating them. CDR3 length: 14 residues. The CDR3 DNA reads TGTGCCAGCAGTGAAGGAGGCCGACGGACGAAAGCTTTCTTT. Its protein product is CASSEGGRRTKAFF.

The genes are TRBV14 and TRBJ1-1; 7 bases are a match to TRBD1. V lost 4 bases to trimming and J lost 4 bases; unmatched junction nucleotides: 12. From germline, CDR1 is SGHDN and CDR2 FVKESK. The CDR3 covers 16 residues. The CDR3 DNA sequence: TGTGCCAGCAGCCGCGTACAGGGGTTTTTAGGCACTGAAGCTTTCTTT. Its translation: CASSRVQGFLGTEAFF.

The chain couples TRBV5-1 to TRBJ2-7, with TRBD2 matching 9 bases. CDR3 length: 16 residues. The germline CDR1 and CDR2 sequences are SGHRS and YFSETQ. The junction had 4 bases not matched to a gene; V was cut back by 0 bases and J by 0 bases. In DNA form, the CDR3 reads TGCGCCAGCAGCTTGGGGGCTAGCGGGACCTCCTACGAGCAGTACTTC. This codes for CASSLGASGTSYEQYF. The full variable domain, completed using reference TRBV5-1 and TRBJ2-7, is KAGVTQTPRYLIKTRGQQVTLSCSPISGHRSVSWYQQTPGQGLQFLFEYFSETQRNKGNFPGRFSGRQFSNSRSEMNVSTLELGDSALYLCASSLGASGTSYEQYFGPGTRLTVT.

This clonotype has a handful of counts. The rearrangement uses TRBV7-2 and TRBJ1-1, with 7 nucleotides matching TRBD1. The CDR3 spans 16 residues. CDR1 and CDR2 from the germline V gene are SGHTA and FQGNSA. After removal of 3 bases from V and 5 bases from J, the junction contained 12 bases not matched to a gene. The CDR3 nucleotides are TGTGCCAGCAGCTTTCGGAGGGGGACAGTCGGGACTGAAGCTTTCTTT. Translated, it gives CASSFRRGTVGTEAFF.

In its sample, this clonotype was seen a few times. The chain carries TRBV20-1 and TRBJ2-5, with D maybe TRBD2 (6 bases). The CDR3 runs to 16 residues. Germline CDR1 is DFQATT and CDR2 is SNEGSKA (reference sequence). Trimming pared 0 bases from V and 1 base from J, leaving 15 bases between. The CDR3 is CSAREGGEAFQETQYF. In DNA form, the CDR3 reads TGCAGTGCTAGAGAGGGTGGGGAGGCTTTCCAAGAGACCCAGTACTTC.

CDR3 residues: CASSLQGRSYNEQFF. CDR3 bases: TGTGCCAGCAGCCTCCAGGGGCGGTCCTACAATGAGCAGTTCTTC. V usage is TRBV6-2 or TRBV6-3 and J usage is TRBJ2-1; TRBD1 is a possible D gene (6 bases). V was pared by 6 bases and J by 1 base, with 13 bases between. The V gene's germline CDR1 is MNHEY and CDR2 SVGEGT. This CDR3 has 15 residues.

The chain combines TRBV28 with TRBJ1-2; D may be TRBD1 (6 bases). CDR1 and CDR2 (germline): MDHEN, SYDVKM. This CDR3 has 13 residues. Trimming cost V 5 bases and J 6 bases, with 13 bases left between them. Written as DNA, the CDR3 is TGTGCCAGCAGTAAGGGGGTCCTCAATGGCTACACCTTC. Protein sequence: CASSKGVLNGYTF.

This clonotype came up a few times. This chain connects TRBV30 to TRBJ2-1; D is possibly TRBD2 (6 bases). This CDR3 contains 14 residues. CDR1 and CDR2 from the germline V gene are GTSNPN and SVGIG (reference sequence). V was clipped by 0 bases and J by 7 bases, with 13 bases between them. CDR3 protein: CAWSVLPRGNEQFF. In DNA, the CDR3 is TGTGCCTGGAGTGTGCTGCCCCGGGGGAATGAGCAGTTCTTC.

This clonotype came up a few times. The chain carries TRBV29-1 and TRBJ2-1, with TRBD2 matching 15 bases. CDR1 is SQVTM, CDR2 ANQGSEA, per germline. The CDR3 loop spans 15 amino acids. The trim removed 5 bases at V and 9 bases at J, leaving 8 bases unmatched. Here the CDR3 reads CSVRGLAGGHSEQFF. CDR3 coding DNA: TGCAGCGTTCGAGGACTAGCGGGAGGGCATAGTGAGCAGTTCTTC.

The chain employs TRBV5-1 and TRBJ1-1, with D possibly being TRBD1 (6 bases). This CDR3 has 13 residues. Germline V lookup: CDR1 SGHRS, CDR2 YFSETQ. V lost 7 bases and J 8 bases, leaving 18 bases between the germline ends. In DNA, the CDR3 is TGCGCCAGCCAAAACAGAGAGGGGGAGGAAGCTTTCTTT. Amino acids: CASQNREGEEAFF.

This sequence joins TRBV6-5 and TRBJ2-7; no firm D call. The CDR3 has 16 residues. V was clipped by 2 bases and J by 1 base, with 15 bases between them. CDR1 and CDR2 from the germline V gene are MNHEY and SVGAGI. The CDR3 DNA follows: TGTGCCAGCAGTTACGGTTTTGAGGACGGTTCCTACGAGCAGTACTTC. It is translated as CASSYGFEDGSYEQYF.

V is TRBV7-9 and J is TRBJ2-2, with no clear D. V was cut by 7 bases and J by 0 bases, with 15 bases left in between. The CDR3 consists of 16 residues. Germline CDR1 reads SEHNR; CDR2 reads FQNEAQ (reference sequence). CDR3 protein: CASKAVQESNTGELFF. The DNA for the CDR3 is TGTGCCAGCAAAGCTGTGCAGGAGTCGAACACCGGGGAGCTGTTTTTT.

In this sample, this clonotype turned up a few times. The chain uses TRBV7-2 and TRBJ1-2; 10 bases match TRBD1. The CDR3 length is 15 residues. In germline, CDR1 is SGHTA, CDR2 FQGNSA. Trimming at V came to 3 bases and at J to 3 bases, leaving 4 bases not matched to a gene. The DNA of the CDR3 is TGTGCCAGCAGCTTCCGGGACAGGGGAGACTATGGCTACACCTTC. Translated, it gives CASSFRDRGDYGYTF. Filled out from reference TRBV7-2 and TRBJ1-2, the complete variable domain reads GAGVSQSPSNKVTEKGKDVELRCDPISGHTALYWYRQSLGQGLEFLIYFQGNSAPDKSGLPSDRFSAERTGGSVSTLTIQRTQQEDSAVYLCASSFRDRGDYGYTFGSGTRLTVV.

The rearrangement links TRBV20-1 to TRBJ2-1; tentatively, D is TRBD2 (5 bases). The ends were cut back, 0 bases at V and 9 bases at J, with 18 bases in the middle. The V gene's germline CDR1 is DFQATT and CDR2 SNEGSKA (reference sequence). This CDR3 comprises 15 residues. CDR3 region: CSARDQADGGPEQFF. DNA of the CDR3: TGCAGTGCTAGAGATCAAGCGGACGGAGGTCCTGAGCAGTTCTTC.

This rearrangement joins TRBV20-1 to TRBJ2-1; TRBD1 aligns across 7 bases. The ends lost 3 bases at V and 0 bases at J; junction bases unmatched: 5. The germline V gene encodes CDR1 DFQATT and CDR2 SNEGSKA (reference sequence). The CDR3 is made up of 15 amino acids. CDR3 in amino acids: CSARRGLSSYNEQFF. The CDR3 bases are TGCAGTGCTAGGAGGGGGCTGAGCTCCTACAATGAGCAGTTCTTC.

The chain uses TRBV27 and TRBJ2-6; D perhaps matches TRBD1 (5 bases). Germline CDR1 is MNHEY and CDR2 is SMNVEV (reference sequence). This CDR3 has 16 amino acids. The V end lost 7 bases, the J end lost 4 bases, and 17 bases lay between the germline ends. CDR3 residues: CASTADKPAGANVLTF. For the CDR3, the DNA is TGTGCCAGCACCGCGGACAAGCCGGCGGGGGCCAACGTCCTGACTTTC.

The V call is TRBV10-3, the J call TRBJ2-7; D uncertain. This CDR3 has 13 residues. Germline lookup yields CDR1 ENHRY and CDR2 SYGVKD. V was shortened by 0 bases and J by 3 bases, with 6 bases between the two germline ends. The CDR3 region has the DNA TGTGCCATCAGTGAGTCCGGCTACTACGAGCAGTACTTC. Encoded protein: CAISESGYYEQYF.

This clonotype was found a few times. This chain joins TRBV23-1 and TRBJ2-2; perhaps TRBD1 as D (5 bases). TRBV23-1 is assigned to the ORF class and has an uncertain function. V lost 4 bases and J lost 3, with 12 bases in between. There are 15 residues in the CDR3. The CDR3 loop reads CASSLTVRDTGELFF. CDR3 coding DNA: TGCGCCAGCAGTCTTACGGTCAGGGACACCGGGGAGCTGTTTTTT.